This TCR beta chain was profiled in a study of T cells in Graves' hyperthyroidism and ophthalmopathy. This clonotype was counted ten times or more. Its antigen is unidentified. Patients between 18 and 65 years old had hyperthyroidism, newly diagnosed and lasting under 2 months. Overall study findings and caveats: Most clonotypes expanded in the thyroid (above 0.001) were also present in blood.

RNA transcripts yielded amplified TCR beta CDR3 regions. In the first-round RT-PCR of the TCR CDR3, the HTBI primer set was used. TCRdb analysed the multiplex PCR reads with MiXCR anew, one entry per CDR3 protein. The data hold more than 300,000 distinct CDR3 sequences, with approximately 17% observed a single time. Germline CDR1 and CDR2: DFQATT and SNEGSKA (reference sequence). After removal of 2 bases from V and 4 bases from J, the junction contained 1 base not matched to a gene. The CDR3 consists of 12 residues. The genes are TRBV20-1 and TRBJ2-7; 8 positions match TRBD2. This sequence was found in a woman in her twenties or thirties with Graves' hyperthyroidism that later progressed to Graves' ophthalmopathy. The sequencing input was blood. CDR3 sequence: CSARRGGYEQYF. The CDR3 nucleotides are TGCAGTGCTAGACGGGGGGGTTACGAGCAGTACTTC.